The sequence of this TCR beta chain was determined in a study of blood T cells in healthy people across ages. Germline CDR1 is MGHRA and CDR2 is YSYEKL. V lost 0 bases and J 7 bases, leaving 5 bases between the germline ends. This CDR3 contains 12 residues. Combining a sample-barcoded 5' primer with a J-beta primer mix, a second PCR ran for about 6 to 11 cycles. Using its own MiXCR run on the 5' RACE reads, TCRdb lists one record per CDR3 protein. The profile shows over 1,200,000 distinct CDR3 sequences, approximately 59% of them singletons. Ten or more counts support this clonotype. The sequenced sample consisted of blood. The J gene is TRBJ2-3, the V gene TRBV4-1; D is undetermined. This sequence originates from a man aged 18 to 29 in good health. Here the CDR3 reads CASSQDRNTQYF. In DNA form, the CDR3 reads TGCGCCAGCAGCCAAGATCGCAATACGCAGTATTTT.